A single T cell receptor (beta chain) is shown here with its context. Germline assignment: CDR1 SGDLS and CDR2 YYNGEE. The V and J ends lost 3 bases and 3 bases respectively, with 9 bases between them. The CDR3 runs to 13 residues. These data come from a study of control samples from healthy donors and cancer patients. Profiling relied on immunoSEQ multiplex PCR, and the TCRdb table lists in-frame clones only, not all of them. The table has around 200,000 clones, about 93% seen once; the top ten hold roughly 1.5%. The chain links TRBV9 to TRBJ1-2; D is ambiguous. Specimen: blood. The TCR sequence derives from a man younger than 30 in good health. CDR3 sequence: CASSARTHYGYTF. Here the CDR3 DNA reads TGTGCCAGCAGCGCCAGGACCCACTATGGCTACACCTTC.